This T cell receptor (beta chain) comes out of a study of molecular identifiers for immune sequencing clone quantification. The CDR3 has 15 residues. Per the germline V gene, CDR1 is MNHEY and CDR2 is SMNVEV (reference sequence). The junction had 6 bases not matched to a gene; V was cut back by 5 bases and J by 4 bases. This clonotype was counted only a few times. Using its own MiXCR run on the PCR reads, TCRdb lists one record per CDR3 protein. The table records some 100,000 distinct CDR3 sequences, 36% of them present only once. V gene TRBV27 combines with J gene TRBJ2-3, with TRBD2 identical over 10 bases. This TCR came from a human donor in good health. Some libraries in this study had Jurkat cell RNA spiked in. The sequenced material came from naive CD8+ T cells from blood, with Jurkat cell RNA spiked in. Subset indicated: FACS-sorted CD8+CD4-CCR7+CD45RA+ naive T cells. The CDR3 loop reads CASSILAGVADTQYF. The CDR3 DNA follows: TGTGCCAGCAGTATTCTAGCGGGAGTGGCAGATACGCAGTATTTT.